What follows are 7 T cell receptor beta chains derived from one specimen sequenced in a study of radiotherapy plus CTLA-4 blockade in lung cancer. Profiling relied on immunoSEQ multiplex PCR, and the TCRdb table lists in-frame clones only, not all of them. Of tens of thousands of clones listed, 70% to 80% are singletons. The sequenced sample was peripheral blood, obtained from a patient treated with radiotherapy plus ipilimumab. All receptors come from a human donor with non-small cell lung cancer whose response to radiotherapy plus ipilimumab could not be evaluated.

J is TRBJ1-5 and V is TRBV6-6; a weak D match, TRBD1 (6 bases). Germline V CDR1 and CDR2: MNHNY, SVGAGI (reference sequence). The CDR3 contains 13 residues. The V end was cut by 7 bases, the J end by 4 bases, with 11 bases between. CDR3 nucleotides: TGTGCCAGCACTGGACAGTCTAATCAGCCCCAGCATTTT. Amino acid sequence: CASTGQSNQPQHF.

This chain joins TRBV4-2 and TRBJ1-5; 8 bases map to TRBD1. CDR3 length: 16 residues. The ends lost 3 bases at V and 2 bases at J; junction bases unmatched: 6. Germline CDR1 and CDR2: LGHNA and YNFKEQ. The CDR3 nucleotides are TGTGCCAGCAGCCACACAGGGGGTAGTGGCAATCAGCCCCAGCATTTT. Protein sequence: CASSHTGGSGNQPQHF.

The V and J genes are TRBV2 and TRBJ2-5, with TRBD2 identical over 15 bases. The CDR3 runs 16 residues. The germline CDR1 and CDR2 sequences are SNHLY and FYNNEI. After removal of 6 bases from V and 5 bases from J, the junction contained 7 bases not matched to a gene. The CDR3 loop is CASRSGLAGGGETQYF. The CDR3 bases are TGTGCCAGCAGATCGGGACTAGCGGGAGGCGGGGAGACCCAGTACTTC.

The table lists this clone with a few counts. The chain's CDR3 is CASSLELGTGFYEQYF. The CDR3 nucleotides read TGTGCCAGCAGTTTAGAGTTGGGGACAGGGTTCTACGAGCAGTACTTC. V and J are TRBV27 and TRBJ2-7, with 9 positions matching TRBD1. Germline CDR1 reads MNHEY; CDR2 reads SMNVEV (reference sequence). This CDR3 spans 16 amino acids. The J segment lost 3 bases and the V segment lost 2 bases, leaving 8 bases of the junction unmatched.

The chain uses TRBV7-2 and TRBJ2-7; D is undetermined. Germline V gene data show CDR1 as SGHTA and CDR2 as FQGNSA. With 4 bases removed from V and 2 bases from J, the gap between germline ends came to 12 bases. The CDR3 is made up of 14 amino acids. In DNA form, the CDR3 reads TGTGCCAGCAGCTCCCCCTTTCGGGCCTACGAGCAGTACTTC. Its translation is CASSSPFRAYEQYF.

The chain carries TRBV7-9 and TRBJ2-2; 7 bases fit TRBD1. Germline-derived CDR1 and CDR2 are SEHNR and FQNEAQ (reference sequence). The CDR3 has 16 residues. The J segment lost 6 bases and the V segment lost 5 bases, leaving 12 bases of the junction unmatched. The CDR3 DNA reads TGTGCCAGCAGCGGTTCCAGGGTAACAGGGGCCGGGGAGCTGTTTTTT. Its translation: CASSGSRVTGAGELFF.

This clone was counted only a few times. The chain links TRBV4-3 to TRBJ1-2, with D maybe TRBD1 (5 bases). CDR3 length: 15 amino acids. Germline V gene data show CDR1 as LGHNA and CDR2 as YSLEER. Trimming took off 0 bases at V and 5 bases at J, with 13 bases between the two ends. The CDR3 sequence: CASSQDSRGYYGYTF. Written as DNA, the CDR3 is TGCGCCAGCAGCCAAGATAGTAGGGGATATTATGGCTACACCTTC.